This record looks at one T cell receptor (beta chain) sequence and its context. V lost 1 base and J 5 bases, leaving 13 bases between the germline ends. Germline CDR1 reads SGHKS; CDR2 reads YYEKEE (reference sequence). The CDR3 has 15 amino acids. The data were obtained in a study of blood T cell repertoires in COVID-19. This table comes from immunoSEQ multiplex PCR, and its TCRdb copy is limited to in-frame clones, with some not included. The repertoire consists of about 370,000 clones, with 89% occurring once and the leading ten covering around 3%. The origin of this receptor is a woman in her thirties with COVID-19, enrolled during active disease. Sequenced material: peripheral blood. The chain carries TRBV5-5 and TRBJ2-1, with D possibly TRBD1 on 5 matching bases. CDR3 in DNA: TGTGCCAGCAGCTTGAATAGTAGGGGAAACAATGAGCAGTTCTTC. Protein: CASSLNSRGNNEQFF.